The rows below give T cell receptor beta chains drawn from one sample of a study of cytomegalovirus exposure and HLA in healthy donors. Produced via immunoSEQ multiplex PCR; TCRdb's table is partial and in-frame only. The table includes 95,000 to 150,000 clones, 60% to 85% detected once. Material for sequencing was PBMCs. The receptor source for this set is a female donor in good health and CMV-seronegative. Each CDR3 is given with its conserved first and last residue. The D gene is left open where the match is weak. Clone size appears in some rows only: once, few, many, or a class for an expanded clone.

d_gene: TRBD2
abundance: .
v_gene: TRBV7-6
j_gene: TRBJ2-3
CDR3nt: TGTGCCAGCAGCTTCCCCGGTGGTAGCGGGGGGTCAGATACGCAGTATTTT
CDR3aa: CASSFPGGSGGSDTQYF

d_gene: TRBD1
abundance: .
v_gene: TRBV30
j_gene: TRBJ1-2
CDR3nt: TGTGCCTGGAGCCGCCGACAGGGCCACTTTAACTATGGCTACACCTTC
CDR3aa: CAWSRRQGHFNYGYTF

d_gene: .
abundance: .
v_gene: TRBV4-2
j_gene: TRBJ1-5
CDR3nt: TGTGCCAGCAGCCAAGCCCCGTTGGGAGGAAATCAGCCCCAGCATTTT
CDR3aa: CASSQAPLGGNQPQHF

d_gene: .
abundance: once
v_gene: TRBV27
j_gene: TRBJ2-1
CDR3nt: TGTGCCAGCAGCTACTCAGGGGTTCAATCCTACAATGAGCAGTTCTTC
CDR3aa: CASSYSGVQSYNEQFF

d_gene: TRBD2
abundance: .
v_gene: TRBV11-3
j_gene: TRBJ2-3
CDR3nt: TGTGCCAGCAGTAGCGGGAGGTCAGATACGCAGTATTTT
CDR3aa: CASSSGRSDTQYF

d_gene: TRBD2
abundance: .
v_gene: TRBV7-2
j_gene: TRBJ2-3
CDR3nt: TGTGCCAGCAGCAAACGGGGACTAGCGCCTAGCACAGATACGCAGTATTTT
CDR3aa: CASSKRGLAPSTDTQYF

d_gene: TRBD1
abundance: .
v_gene: TRBV5-1
j_gene: TRBJ1-1
CDR3nt: TGCGCCAGCAGCCCGGGACAGACCTACACTGAAGCTTTCTTT
CDR3aa: CASSPGQTYTEAFF

d_gene: .
abundance: .
v_gene: TRBV28
j_gene: TRBJ2-3
CDR3nt: TGTGCCAGCAGTTTTGGGCAGCAGGGTACGCAGTATTTT
CDR3aa: CASSFGQQGTQYF

d_gene: TRBD2
abundance: few
v_gene: TRBV5-1
j_gene: TRBJ2-6
CDR3nt: TGCGCCAGCAGCTCCGCCCGCGGGAGCTCTGGGGCCAACGTCCTGACTTTC
CDR3aa: CASSSARGSSGANVLTF

d_gene: TRBD1
abundance: .
v_gene: TRBV11-3
j_gene: TRBJ1-1
CDR3nt: TGTGCCAGCAGCGCCTTCGGACAGGGGGCCACTGAAGCTTTCTTT
CDR3aa: CASSAFGQGATEAFF

d_gene: .
abundance: medium-sized
v_gene: TRBV4-2
j_gene: TRBJ2-7
CDR3nt: TGTGCCAGCAGCCAGATCACTAGCTCCAGCTCCTACGAGCAGTACTTC
CDR3aa: CASSQITSSSSYEQYF

d_gene: TRBD2
abundance: .
v_gene: TRBV19
j_gene: TRBJ2-1
CDR3nt: TGTGCCAGTATCGGCGGGGGGGGCTCCTACAATGAGCAGTTCTTC
CDR3aa: CASIGGGGSYNEQFF

d_gene: .
abundance: .
v_gene: TRBV20-1
j_gene: TRBJ2-3
CDR3nt: TGCAGTGCTGAACAGGGAAATACGCAGTATTTT
CDR3aa: CSAEQGNTQYF

d_gene: .
abundance: .
v_gene: TRBV28
j_gene: TRBJ1-1
CDR3nt: TGTGCCAGCAGCCCAGGGTTTAGCACTGAAGCTTTCTTT
CDR3aa: CASSPGFSTEAFF

d_gene: TRBD1
abundance: few
v_gene: TRBV5-1
j_gene: TRBJ2-2
CDR3nt: TGCGCCAGCGGTACCGACAGGGGGATTCTTGGCGGGGAGCTGTTTTTT
CDR3aa: CASGTDRGILGGELFF

d_gene: .
abundance: .
v_gene: TRBV27
j_gene: TRBJ2-5
CDR3nt: TGTGCCAGCAAAATTAGATACCAAGAGACCCAGTACTTC
CDR3aa: CASKIRYQETQYF

d_gene: .
abundance: .
v_gene: TRBV28
j_gene: TRBJ2-7
CDR3nt: TGTGCCAGCAGATTCGCGGGGATCTACGAGCAGTACTTC
CDR3aa: CASRFAGIYEQYF

d_gene: TRBD1
abundance: .
v_gene: TRBV4-1
j_gene: TRBJ1-5
CDR3nt: TGCGCCAGCAGCCCGACAGGGAATAGCAATCAGCCCCAGCATTTT
CDR3aa: CASSPTGNSNQPQHF

d_gene: .
abundance: .
v_gene: TRBV18
j_gene: TRBJ2-5
CDR3nt: TGTGCCAGCTCACCACGCCCGGGGTGGGAGACCCAGTACTTC
CDR3aa: CASSPRPGWETQYF

d_gene: .
abundance: .
v_gene: TRBV6-6
j_gene: TRBJ2-1
CDR3nt: TGTGCCAGCAGTTACTCGGAGTTGGGTGAGCAGTTCTTC
CDR3aa: CASSYSELGEQFF

d_gene: TRBD2
abundance: .
v_gene: TRBV28
j_gene: TRBJ2-5
CDR3nt: TGTGCCAGCAGTACCGCCCAACTGGCTAGCGGGAGTACAGAGACCCAGTACTTC
CDR3aa: CASSTAQLASGSTETQYF

d_gene: TRBD1
abundance: .
v_gene: TRBV5-3
j_gene: TRBJ1-2
CDR3nt: TGTGCCAGAAGCATCGGGACAGGTAGTGGCCACACCTTC
CDR3aa: CARSIGTGSGHTF

d_gene: .
abundance: .
v_gene: TRBV12-2
j_gene: TRBJ2-5
CDR3nt: TGTGCAAGTCGATCCGCCCCCCACCTAGCGGGCGTAGAGACCCAGTACTTC
CDR3aa: CASRSAPHLAGVETQYF

d_gene: .
abundance: .
v_gene: TRBV9
j_gene: TRBJ2-1
CDR3nt: TGTGCCAGCAGCGCCTTGGGGAGGCTCTCCTACAATGAGCAGTTCTTC
CDR3aa: CASSALGRLSYNEQFF

d_gene: TRBD2
abundance: .
v_gene: TRBV11-2
j_gene: TRBJ2-1
CDR3nt: TGTGCCAGCAGCTTTTTAACCCCTACTAGCGTGACCGACAATGAGCAGTTCTTC
CDR3aa: CASSFLTPTSVTDNEQFF

d_gene: .
abundance: once
v_gene: TRBV7-8
j_gene: TRBJ1-5
CDR3nt: TGTGCCAGCAGCTTAGTGGAGTACGGGCCCCAGCATTTT
CDR3aa: CASSLVEYGPQHF

d_gene: .
abundance: .
v_gene: TRBV5-6
j_gene: TRBJ2-7
CDR3nt: TGTGCCAGCAGCTTGTTCCAGGGATACTACGAGCAGTACTTC
CDR3aa: CASSLFQGYYEQYF

d_gene: TRBD1
abundance: .
v_gene: TRBV7-9
j_gene: TRBJ1-4
CDR3nt: TGTGCCAGCAGCATTCGACAGGGGGGAGAAAAACTGTTTTTT
CDR3aa: CASSIRQGGEKLFF

d_gene: TRBD1
abundance: .
v_gene: TRBV30
j_gene: TRBJ1-4
CDR3nt: TGTGCCTGGAGTCTGACAGGGACGAATAATGAAAAACTGTTTTTT
CDR3aa: CAWSLTGTNNEKLFF

d_gene: .
abundance: .
v_gene: TRBV2
j_gene: TRBJ1-4
CDR3nt: TGTGCCAGCAGGGAATTTGGGGCTGAAAAACTGTTTTTT
CDR3aa: CASREFGAEKLFF

d_gene: .
abundance: .
v_gene: TRBV5-4
j_gene: TRBJ2-5
CDR3nt: TGTGCCAGCAGCTTGACAGGGAGCCTCCAAGAGACCCAGTACTTC
CDR3aa: CASSLTGSLQETQYF

d_gene: TRBD1
abundance: .
v_gene: TRBV5-5
j_gene: TRBJ1-1
CDR3nt: TGTGCCAGCAGCGACAACAGGGGGGTCTGGATGAACACTGAAGCTTTCTTT
CDR3aa: CASSDNRGVWMNTEAFF

d_gene: .
abundance: few
v_gene: TRBV7-6
j_gene: TRBJ1-2
CDR3nt: TGTGCCAGCAGCCTTCTCGCCGTAGCTAACTATGGCTACACCTTC
CDR3aa: CASSLLAVANYGYTF

d_gene: .
abundance: .
v_gene: TRBV15
j_gene: TRBJ1-2
CDR3nt: TGTGCCACCAGTAGAGACAATTATGGCTACACCTTC
CDR3aa: CATSRDNYGYTF

d_gene: .
abundance: .
v_gene: TRBV29-1
j_gene: TRBJ1-5
CDR3nt: TGCAGCGCTAAGGACAGCGCCCAAGGGCCCCAGCATTTT
CDR3aa: CSAKDSAQGPQHF

d_gene: .
abundance: .
v_gene: TRBV5-1
j_gene: TRBJ2-2
CDR3nt: TGCGCCAGCAGCTTGGCGGAGGGTCTACCCGGGGAGCTGTTTTTT
CDR3aa: CASSLAEGLPGELFF

d_gene: .
abundance: .
v_gene: TRBV25-1
j_gene: TRBJ1-6
CDR3nt: TGTGCCAGCAGTGAATCCCTTTTTCAGGGGCGGAATTCACCCCTCCACTTT
CDR3aa: CASSESLFQGRNSPLHF

d_gene: .
abundance: .
v_gene: TRBV2
j_gene: TRBJ2-2
CDR3nt: TGTGCCAGCAGTGTCCTCTCTACGAACACCGGGGAGCTGTTTTTT
CDR3aa: CASSVLSTNTGELFF

d_gene: .
abundance: once
v_gene: TRBV11-2
j_gene: TRBJ2-3
CDR3nt: TGTGCCAGCAGCCCCGGCATTAGCGGAGATACGCAGTATTTT
CDR3aa: CASSPGISGDTQYF

d_gene: TRBD1
abundance: .
v_gene: TRBV11-3
j_gene: TRBJ2-1
CDR3nt: TGTGCCAGCAGCGGGGGACAGATCAACTACAATGAGCAGTTCTTC
CDR3aa: CASSGGQINYNEQFF

d_gene: .
abundance: few
v_gene: TRBV2
j_gene: TRBJ2-5
CDR3nt: TGTGCCAGCGCCTTCCCGGGACTTGAAGAGACCCAGTACTTC
CDR3aa: CASAFPGLEETQYF

d_gene: TRBD1
abundance: .
v_gene: TRBV25-1
j_gene: TRBJ2-4
CDR3nt: TGTGCCAGCAGTGGAGCCGGGACAGGGGCGGCCAAAAACATTCAGTACTTC
CDR3aa: CASSGAGTGAAKNIQYF

d_gene: .
abundance: .
v_gene: TRBV18
j_gene: TRBJ2-5
CDR3nt: TGTGCCAGCTCACGTAGGGGCGACCAAGAGGCCCAGTACTTC
CDR3aa: CASSRRGDQEAQYF

d_gene: TRBD2
abundance: .
v_gene: TRBV7-7
j_gene: TRBJ2-2
CDR3nt: TGTGCTAGCAGCCTCGTTAGCGGGGCGGGGGAGCTGTTTTTT
CDR3aa: CASSLVSGAGELFF

d_gene: TRBD1
abundance: .
v_gene: TRBV28
j_gene: TRBJ1-2
CDR3nt: TGTGCCAGCAGTTTATCGGACAGGGAGGATGGCTACACCTTC
CDR3aa: CASSLSDREDGYTF

d_gene: .
abundance: few
v_gene: TRBV15
j_gene: TRBJ1-5
CDR3nt: TGTGCCACCAGCAAGGAGGGCAATCAGCCCCAGCATTTT
CDR3aa: CATSKEGNQPQHF

d_gene: TRBD1
abundance: .
v_gene: TRBV5-1
j_gene: TRBJ2-7
CDR3nt: TGCGCCAGCAGCTTGGGAGGGGACAGCTCCTACGAGCAGTACTTC
CDR3aa: CASSLGGDSSYEQYF

d_gene: .
abundance: .
v_gene: TRBV20-1
j_gene: TRBJ2-1
CDR3nt: TGCACCCCTAGCGCCTACAATGAGCAGTTCTTC
CDR3aa: CTPSAYNEQFF

d_gene: .
abundance: .
v_gene: TRBV11-2
j_gene: TRBJ1-1
CDR3nt: TGTGCCAGCAGCTTACAGGGCAGCCTGAACACTGAAGCTTTCTTT
CDR3aa: CASSLQGSLNTEAFF

d_gene: .
abundance: few
v_gene: TRBV27
j_gene: TRBJ1-6
CDR3nt: TGTGCCAGCACCCCCGGGAGAGTAAATTCACCCCTCCACTTT
CDR3aa: CASTPGRVNSPLHF

d_gene: .
abundance: .
v_gene: TRBV6-1
j_gene: TRBJ2-1
CDR3nt: TGTGCCAGCACTCAGGGAGGTAGTCCCTACAATGAGCAGTTCTTC
CDR3aa: CASTQGGSPYNEQFF

d_gene: .
abundance: .
v_gene: TRBV4-2
j_gene: TRBJ2-3
CDR3nt: TGTGCCAGCAGCCAAGCATCGGGAGATACGCAGTATTTT
CDR3aa: CASSQASGDTQYF